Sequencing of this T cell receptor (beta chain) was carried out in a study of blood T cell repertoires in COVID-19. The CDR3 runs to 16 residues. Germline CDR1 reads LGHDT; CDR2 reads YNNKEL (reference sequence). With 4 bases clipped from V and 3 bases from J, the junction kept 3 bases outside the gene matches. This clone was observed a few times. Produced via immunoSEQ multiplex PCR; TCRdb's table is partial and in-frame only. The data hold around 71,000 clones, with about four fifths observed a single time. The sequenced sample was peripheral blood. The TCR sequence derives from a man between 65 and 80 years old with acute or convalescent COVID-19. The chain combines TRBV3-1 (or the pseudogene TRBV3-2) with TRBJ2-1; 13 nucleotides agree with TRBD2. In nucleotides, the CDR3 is TGTGCCAGCAGCCGGACTAGCGGGAGATACTACAATGAGCAGTTCTTC. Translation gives CASSRTSGRYYNEQFF.